This TCR beta chain was captured in a study of patients and donors after allogeneic stem cell transplantation. In TCRdb, the RT-PCR reads were re-called with MiXCR into one record per CDR3 protein. Of about 960,000 distinct CDR3 sequences in the sample, roughly 18% are singletons; the top ten hold 5% to 7.5%. V trimming: 4 bases; J trimming: 1 base; junction bases outside the gene matches: 2. This CDR3 spans 14 amino acids. Germline V gene lookup returns CDR1 LGHDT and CDR2 YNNKEL (reference sequence). The chain joins TRBV3-1 to TRBJ2-3; 7 nucleotides align to TRBD1. The sequence was collected from a human donor who was either an allogeneic HSCT recipient or a stem cell or donor lymphocyte infusion donor (not recorded which). It is not recorded whose cells these are; they may come from a transplant donor. The source material was blood, either unsorted or a sorted T cell fraction (not recorded which). This CDR3 is CASSRGTGTDTQYF. In DNA form, the CDR3 reads TGTGCCAGCAGCCGGGGGACAGGCACAGATACGCAGTATTTT.